This T cell receptor (beta chain) was identified during a study of human T cells and chemical hapten exposure. Study overall: Patients were mainly female, each with alopecia areata, totalis or universalis. The variation in per-sample TCR yields arose mainly from small differences in pooled library volumes. Study observations and caveats: There was alopecia in the donors, so their immune response may differ from that of healthy people.

Time point in this sample: patch test 1, 2 weeks after DPC sensitization. Treatment here: therapeutic diphenylcyclopropenone sensitization with weekly scalp DPC. The CDR3 totals 15 residues. Trimming removed 4 bases from V and 6 bases from J, with 16 bases in between. Germline CDR1 MNHEY, CDR2 SVGAGI. Within the library, unique molecular identifiers were attached to each individual cDNA molecule. From the RACE reads, TCRdb called clonotypes with MiXCR, one entry per CDR3 protein. The sample contains around 77,000 distinct CDR3 sequences, around 9.8% of which appear only once. This clonotype has ten or more counts. The antigen remains unidentified.

The sample was whole blood, taken in connection with sensitization to the hapten diphenylcyclopropenone (DPC). The chain links TRBV6-5 to TRBJ2-1; D may correspond to TRBD1 or TRBD2 (5 bases each). This TCR was recovered from a middle-aged woman with alopecia areata. Some clones in this sample may be carry-over from other donors' samples. The CDR3, as DNA: TGTGCCAGCAGTTTGCGGGCCAGGGTAGTCAATGAGCAGTTCTTC. Translating it yields CASSLRARVVNEQFF.